This T cell receptor (beta chain) emerged from a study of identical twins. TCRdb reanalysed the 5' RACE reads using MiXCR and keeps one entry per CDR3 protein. This table has around 1.7 million distinct CDR3 sequences, less than 35% appearing once. This clonotype has a count of ten or more. Trimming took 7 bases from V and 8 from J; bases not matched to a gene: 16. Germline V lookup: CDR1 MNHEY, CDR2 SVGAGI. The CDR3 is 15 amino acids. This sequence joins TRBV6-5 and TRBJ1-2; 7 nucleotides line up with TRBD1. The source is a newborn girl in good health. Sequenced input: cord blood. CDR3 region: CASKRTGRAAGGYTF. Here the CDR3 DNA reads TGTGCCAGCAAAAGGACAGGCCGGGCAGCTGGGGGCTACACCTTC.